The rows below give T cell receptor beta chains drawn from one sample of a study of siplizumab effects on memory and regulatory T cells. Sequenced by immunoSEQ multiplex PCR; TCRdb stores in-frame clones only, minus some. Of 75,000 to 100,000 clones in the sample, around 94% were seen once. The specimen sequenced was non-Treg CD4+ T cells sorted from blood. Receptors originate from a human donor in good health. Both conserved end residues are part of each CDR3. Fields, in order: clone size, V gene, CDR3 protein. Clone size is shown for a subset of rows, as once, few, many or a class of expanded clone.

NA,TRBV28,CASSLVVAGRNEQFF
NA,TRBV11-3,CASSGQGALSTGELFF
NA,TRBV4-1,CASSRQGLAGGHEQFF
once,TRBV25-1,CASSDRESVETQYF
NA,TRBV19,CASSITGGNGYTF
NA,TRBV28,CASSFVLGRITGNTIYF
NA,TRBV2,CARKPPRLAETYEQYF
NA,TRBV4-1,CASSQGGLAAFYEQYF
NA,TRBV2,CASQKFGPYEQYF
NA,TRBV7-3,CASSPGAAQETQYF
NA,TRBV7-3,CASSSRLGEQYF
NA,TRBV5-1,CASSLEPNTEAFF